This TCR beta chain is drawn from a study of blood T cells in healthy people across ages. Trimming cost V 0 bases and J 1 base, with 9 bases left between them. The CDR3 extends over 15 amino acids. Germline V gene sequence: CDR1 SGHTA, CDR2 FQGNSA. Sample-barcoded 5' priming and a J-beta primer mix drove a second PCR of 7 to 11 cycles. A 12-random-nucleotide template-switch adaptor tagged each cDNA molecule. In TCRdb, the 5' RACE reads were re-called with MiXCR into one record per CDR3 protein. The sample lists over 450,000 distinct CDR3 sequences, 20% to 30% occurring once. The same data also contributed to another study, on T cells of mothers and their children.

The gene calls are TRBV7-2 and TRBJ2-5, with a possible D match to TRBD1 (5 bases). This clonotype was obtained from a boy younger than 18 in good health. The sample was blood. In nucleotides, the CDR3 is TGTGCCAGCAGCTTAGCGTCAGGGATCCAAGAGACCCAGTACTTC. Protein: CASSLASGIQETQYF.